The TCR beta chain described here comes from a study of blood T cell repertoires in COVID-19. Study-level information: Some COVID-19 samples were acute and others convalescent; all came from the United States, Italy and Spain. The cDNA or gDNA used as material had been derived from T cells, B-cell-depleted T cells, or PBMCs.

In the source study's methods: Reference gene primer amplification in the assay estimated nucleated cell counts. The protocol was immunoSEQ multiplex PCR, while the TCRdb copy is restricted to in-frame clones and leaves out a portion. For V, J and clone size, that table is used; D and trimming come from the DNA. The sample includes approximately 49,000 clones, more than 75% of them seen just once. Trimming shortened V by 4 bases and J by 5 bases, and 14 bases separated the two germline ends. CDR1 and CDR2 (germline): MNHEY, SVGAGI. The CDR3 spans 15 residues. This rearrangement joins TRBV6-5 to TRBJ2-2; perhaps TRBD2 as D (7 bases). This TCR was recovered from a man aged 50-59 years with acute or convalescent COVID-19. Sequencing input: peripheral blood. The CDR3: CASSSRGGRTGELFF. For the CDR3, the DNA is TGTGCCAGCAGTTCGAGGGGGGGGCGTACCGGGGAGCTGTTTTTT.